This T cell receptor (beta chain) originates from a study of blood T cell repertoires in COVID-19 (dated by TCRdb to about 2020). A note on the overall study: The collaborator samples originated in the United States, Italy and Spain and spanned the acute and convalescent phases of COVID-19. The samples were drawn from two sources: the first 160 participants of the ongoing ImmuneRACE study, and 1,254 subjects contributed by 6 global collaborators. The repertoires were released in a freely available public database intended as a resource for research on the immune response to SARS-CoV-2. Deeply sampled blood TCRbeta repertoires from subjects exposed to, actively infected with, or recovered from COVID-19 were included in the dataset. The material from the prospective study consisted of cDNA or gDNA derived from T cells, B-cell-depleted T cells, or PBMCs. Where available, HLA class I and class II types were taken from metadata supplied by the sample provider and were not determined by assay-based typing. Nearly every sample came with metadata listing a de-identified subject ID, COVID-19 status, age in years and sex.

The immunoSEQ Assay, a bias-controlled multiplex PCR, was used to amplify TCRbeta CDR3 regions from genomic DNA. As for the authors' bioinformatics: Nucleated cell counts per sample were estimated from amplification of reference gene primers within the assay. To quantify the absolute abundance of each unique TCRbeta CDR3 rearrangement, sequence reads were collapsed and filtered. For each sample, productive Simpson clonality was calculated as the square root of Simpson's diversity index across productive rearrangements. The immuneACCESS repertoire file appears here via TCRdb, limited to in-frame rearrangements. These files lack a portion of the clones; in checked studies, under half of the deficit traces to unresolved V genes, and the cause of the others is not known. V, J and clone size were drawn from that table, and D and trimming were deduced from the DNA. The sample table records roughly 200,000 clones; roughly 80% of these occur just once. The ten largest clones represent roughly 8% of the sample.

On the study overall, not on this receptor specifically: Clinical and demographic metadata were provided uncurated, with the amount varying by source and participant.

Looking up the germline V gene (reference sequence) yields CDR1 LNHDA and CDR2 SQIVND. Cut back by 6 bases and 2 bases, the V and J ends lie 14 bases apart. Taken from cysteine to phenylalanine, the CDR3 has 15 residues. Only the CDR3 portion is preserved as DNA: 45 bases, with reading frame beginning at the first base. The collaborating institutions used their own protocols to collect whole blood in K2EDTA tubes. For TCRbeta analysis, collaborators shipped samples in one of three forms: frozen whole blood, isolated PBMCs, or DNA extracted from either of those sample types. With respect to this clone: Its antigen specificity is not known. No qualities accompany the bases; no much larger clone lies one base away.

The chain employs TRBV19 and TRBJ1-5; the D gene lacks a confident call. This TCR was recovered from a woman older than 75 with acute or convalescent COVID-19. The sample was peripheral blood. In nucleotide form, the sequence is TGTGCCAGTAGCCCTATAGAGGAGGGCAATCAGCCCCAGCATTTT. This translates into CASSPIEEGNQPQHF.